One and the same sample provided the 29 T cell receptor beta chains below, sequenced in a study of beta chain features in type 1 diabetes. Of the isolated RNA, all was reverse transcribed, and so the sequenced material was expressed TCRB transcripts. The protocol was immunoSEQ multiplex PCR, while the TCRdb copy is restricted to in-frame clones and leaves out a portion. The profile covers 250,000 or so clones, with about 26% appearing a single time and more than 3% taken by the ten largest. Specimen: central memory CD4+ T cells from blood. These receptors all stem from a young man in good health.

The rearrangement uses TRBV27 and TRBJ2-1; 8 positions match TRBD2. This CDR3 spans 15 amino acids. V lost 7 bases and J lost 2; bases outside the gene matches: 7. Per germline, CDR1 MNHEY and CDR2 SMNVEV (reference sequence). The CDR3 sequence: CASIKREGPYNEQFF. For the CDR3, the DNA is TGTGCCAGCATTAAACGGGAGGGCCCCTACAATGAGCAGTTCTTC.

The chain employs TRBV30 and TRBJ2-3; perhaps TRBD2 as D (6 bases). The CDR3 covers 15 residues. The germline gives CDR1 GTSNPN, CDR2 SVGIG (reference sequence). V lost 3 bases and J lost 0, with 13 bases in between. The DNA of the CDR3 is TGTGCCTGGAGCATAGGGAGCGGGAGCACAGATACGCAGTATTTT. It specifies CAWSIGSGSTDTQYF.

The rearrangement uses TRBV30 and TRBJ1-5; the match to TRBD1 covers 7 bases. The CDR3 contains 15 residues. With V trimmed by 0 bases and J by 7 bases, 9 bases remained unmatched. Germline assignment: CDR1 GTSNPN and CDR2 SVGIG (reference sequence). CDR3 in DNA: TGTGCCTGGAGTGTAGGCCGACAGGGCGGCCAGCCCCAGCATTTT. Translated, it gives CAWSVGRQGGQPQHF.

There are a few counts of this clone. The chain joins TRBV5-1 to TRBJ1-1; D gene uncertain. Per germline, CDR1 SGHRS and CDR2 YFSETQ. V shed 2 bases and J shed 2 bases, with 7 bases lying between them. This CDR3 has 13 amino acids. CDR3 protein: CASSFNSNTEAFF. The CDR3 DNA reads TGCGCCAGCAGCTTTAACAGCAACACTGAAGCTTTCTTT.

There are a few counts of this clone. The chain employs TRBV28 and TRBJ2-3; D not certain. Deletions cut 3 bases from V and 1 base from J, with 17 bases between. From germline, CDR1 is MDHEN and CDR2 SYDVKM. The CDR3 contains 17 residues. The DNA of the CDR3 is TGTGCCAGCAGTTTCAGGCCCGCGCGGAGCGGCACAGATACGCAGTATTTT. It translates to CASSFRPARSGTDTQYF.

This clone was counted between two and nine times. The chain uses TRBV11-2 and TRBJ1-6, with D uncertain. Trimming shortened V by 8 bases and J by 5 bases, and 10 bases separated the two germline ends. CDR1 is SGHAT and CDR2 is FQNNGV in the germline V gene. The CDR3 is 13 residues long. The CDR3 is CASVALDNSPLHF. CDR3 bases: TGTGCCAGCGTAGCTCTGGATAATTCACCCCTCCACTTT.

This clone was seen only a few times. The rearrangement uses TRBV30 and TRBJ2-3; 8 bases match TRBD2. Per germline, CDR1 GTSNPN and CDR2 SVGIG (reference sequence). J lost 5 bases, V lost 0 bases, and 7 bases had no gene match. The CDR3 sequence is 15 residues long. The CDR3: CAWSVKAGEKDTQYF. For the CDR3, the DNA is TGTGCCTGGAGTGTTAAAGCGGGAGAGAAAGATACGCAGTATTTT.

Of note for this clone: This sample also contains other DNA sequences that code for the same CDR3. This CDR3 is CSVDSGQPQHF. In nucleotides, the CDR3 is TGCAGCGTTGACAGTGGTCAGCCCCAGCATTTT. The chain combines TRBV29-1 with TRBJ1-5; D unresolved. Germline loops: CDR1 SQVTM, CDR2 ANQGSEA. There are 11 residues in the CDR3. V lost 3 bases, J lost 6 bases, and 6 bases lay in between.

The genes are TRBV10-1 and TRBJ2-5, with D perhaps given as TRBD1 or TRBD2 (5 bases each). The germline V gene has CDR1 WNHNN and CDR2 SYGVQD (reference sequence). The V end was cut by 2 bases, the J end by 3 bases, with 13 bases between. This CDR3 is 15 amino acids long. This CDR3 reads CASSESGRGEETQYF. In DNA form, the CDR3 reads TGCGCCAGCAGTGAGAGTGGACGGGGCGAAGAGACCCAGTACTTC.

This clone was observed a handful of times. The chain recombines TRBV11-1 with TRBJ2-1; 7 bases map to TRBD2. Germline V gene sequence: CDR1 SGHAT, CDR2 FQDESV (reference sequence). The CDR3 sequence is 14 residues long. J lost 6 bases, V lost 4 bases, and 6 bases had no gene match. The CDR3 DNA reads TGTGCCAGCAGCTCGCATGGCGGGGGCAATGAGCAGTTCTTC. This encodes CASSSHGGGNEQFF. Full variable domain (missing parts from reference TRBV11-1 and TRBJ2-1): EAEVAQSPRYKITEKSQAVAFWCDPISGHATLYWYRQILGQGPELLVQFQDESVVDDSQLPKDRFSAERLKGVDSTLKIQPAELGDSAMYLCASSSHGGGNEQFFGPGTRLTVL.

There are a few counts of this clone. The chain uses TRBV29-1 and TRBJ1-1, with a tentative D call TRBD1 (6 bases). The V and J ends lost 3 bases and 5 bases respectively, with 10 bases between them. The CDR3 extends over 12 amino acids. Germline CDR1 is SQVTM and CDR2 is ANQGSEA. The CDR3 loop is CSVDRGRTEAFF. The CDR3 region has the DNA TGCAGCGTTGACAGGGGTAGGACTGAAGCTTTCTTT.

This clone has a handful of counts. CDR3 DNA: TGTGCCAGCAGCCTTCGCGGGGAAGAGACCCAGTACTTC. This codes for CASSLRGEETQYF. The chain employs TRBV5-6 and TRBJ2-5; perhaps TRBD2 as D (6 bases). Trimming left V 4 bases short and J 3 bases short, with 10 bases between. The V gene's germline CDR1 is SGHDT and CDR2 YYEEEE. This CDR3 comprises 13 residues.

This clone came up a few times. V gene TRBV6-5 combines with J gene TRBJ2-7; weak D call: TRBD1 (5 bases). The CDR3 covers 12 residues. V lost 7 bases and J lost 6, with 13 bases in between. Germline loops: CDR1 MNHEY, CDR2 SVGAGI. Here the CDR3 reads CASISTDIEQYF. CDR3 coding DNA: TGTGCCAGCATATCGACGGACATCGAGCAGTACTTC.

Only a few counts were recorded for this clone. Other DNA sequences from this sample encode an identical CDR3 as well. V usage is TRBV29-1 and J usage is TRBJ2-2; D is uncertain. The V and J ends lost 7 bases and 2 bases respectively, with 11 bases between them. The length of the CDR3 is 13 residues. Germline assignment: CDR1 SQVTM and CDR2 ANQGSEA. CDR3 DNA: TGCAGCGGCGGATCGACCAACACCGGGGAGCTGTTTTTT. This translates into CSGGSTNTGELFF.

In its sample, this clone was seen many times. The chain uses TRBV23-1 and TRBJ2-7, with D hard to call. TRBV23-1 is an open reading frame whose function is uncertain. This CDR3 comprises 16 residues. V was shortened by 2 bases and J by 3 bases, with 17 bases between the two germline ends. The CDR3 here is CASSQEVGRRDYEQYF. The CDR3, as DNA: TGCGCCAGCAGTCAAGAGGTGGGCAGGAGAGACTACGAGCAGTACTTC.

This sequence joins TRBV15 and TRBJ2-3, with 8 positions matching TRBD2. Germline CDR1 is LNHNV and CDR2 is YYDKDF (reference sequence). With 0 bases clipped from V and 4 bases from J, the junction kept 6 bases outside the gene matches. The CDR3 totals 16 residues. CDR3 region: CATSRDPGLGADTQYF. In DNA, the CDR3 is TGTGCCACCAGCAGAGATCCGGGACTAGGGGCAGATACGCAGTATTTT.

The chain couples TRBV5-4 to TRBJ2-1; perhaps D is TRBD1 or TRBD2 (5 bases each). This CDR3 has 15 residues. V was shortened by 4 bases and J by 9 bases, with 20 bases between the two germline ends. CDR1 and CDR2 (germline): SGHNT, YYREEE (reference sequence). The CDR3 spells CASSTDRGKGSEQFF. As DNA, the CDR3 is TGTGCCAGCAGCACAGACCGGGGCAAGGGGTCTGAGCAGTTCTTC.

The rearrangement uses TRBV11-3 and TRBJ2-1; D gene ambiguous. Trimming removed 1 base at V and 8 bases at J, with 12 bases between. The CDR3 covers 14 residues. Germline V gives CDR1 SGHNT, CDR2 YENEEA. The CDR3 protein is CASSLGGSVYEQFF. The CDR3 DNA follows: TGTGCCAGCAGCTTAGGGGGTAGTGTCTATGAGCAGTTCTTC.

This clone has just a few counts. The J gene is TRBJ2-5, the V gene TRBV7-8; no clear D gene. The CDR3 is 12 amino acids. Trimming took 6 bases from V and 0 from J, leaving 5 bases between them. Germline V gene data show CDR1 as SGHVS and CDR2 as FQNEAQ. The CDR3 sequence: CASRLYQETQYF. CDR3 bases: TGTGCCAGCAGGTTATACCAAGAGACCCAGTACTTC.

J is TRBJ2-5 and V is TRBV14; 7 bases map to TRBD2. Germline CDR1 and CDR2: SGHDN and FVKESK. The CDR3 contains 20 residues. Trimming at V came to 2 bases and at J to 0 bases, leaving 18 bases not matched to a gene. CDR3 nucleotide sequence: TGTGCCAGCAGCCAACTTCCGGCGGGAGTCCCTAATCCCCACCAAGAGACCCAGTACTTC. Translated, it gives CASSQLPAGVPNPHQETQYF.

This clone was observed a handful of times. The chain combines TRBV30 with TRBJ1-5, with D tentatively TRBD1 (6 bases). The CDR3 extends over 14 amino acids. Between the trimmed V and J ends, which lost 0 bases and 6 bases, there was a span of 12 bases. Germline V gene sequence: CDR1 GTSNPN, CDR2 SVGIG (reference sequence). CDR3 DNA: TGTGCCTGGAGTGTAGTAGGGGGAGGTCAGCCCCAGCATTTT. Protein sequence: CAWSVVGGGQPQHF.

The chain links TRBV12-2 to TRBJ2-1. TRBV12-2 is described as a pseudogene. There are 15 residues in the CDR3. The CDR3 spells CASRRTGTDSSEQFF. In DNA, the CDR3 is TGTGCAAGTCGCCGGACCGGGACCGACTCCAGTGAGCAGTTCTTC.

The chain links TRBV27 to TRBJ2-5; D gene unclear. Germline V gene lookup returns CDR1 MNHEY and CDR2 SMNVEV (reference sequence). V was clipped by 5 bases and J by 5 bases, with 12 bases between them. The CDR3 has 13 amino acids. The CDR3 coding sequence is TGTGCCAGCAGTATCCTTCCTGGGGAGACCCAGTACTTC. It translates to CASSILPGETQYF.

The J gene is TRBJ2-3, the V gene TRBV7-2; 8 bases fit TRBD2. Germline V gives CDR1 SGHTA, CDR2 FQGNSA. This CDR3 has 15 residues. Losses at the gene ends were 2 bases for V and 5 bases for J; bases not matched to a gene: 6. The CDR3 here is CASSLQGSGGDTQYF. In DNA form, the CDR3 reads TGTGCCAGCAGCTTACAGGGGAGCGGGGGAGATACGCAGTATTTT.

This clone was observed a few times. This chain connects TRBV11-2 to TRBJ2-3; 7 nucleotides line up with TRBD2. CDR1 is SGHAT, CDR2 FQNNGV, per germline. This CDR3 comprises 15 residues. The V segment lost 3 bases and the J segment 4 bases; nucleotides outside the gene matches: 7. CDR3 loop: CASSFLEGGADTQYF. The CDR3 DNA is TGTGCCAGCAGCTTCCTAGAGGGAGGGGCAGATACGCAGTATTTT.

This clone was counted a few times. The identical CDR3 is also encoded by other nucleotide sequences in the sample. V is TRBV30 and J is TRBJ1-1; 7 positions agree with TRBD1. V was clipped by 4 bases and J by 5 bases; unmatched bases: 4. The CDR3 is made up of 12 amino acids. The V gene's germline CDR1 is GTSNPN and CDR2 SVGIG (reference sequence). CDR3 sequence reads: CAWTTGRTEAFF. CDR3 DNA sequence: TGTGCCTGGACGACAGGGAGGACTGAAGCTTTCTTT.

J is TRBJ2-1 and V is TRBV27, with 9 bases aligning to TRBD1. V shed 7 bases, J shed 6 bases, and the junction held 4 bases outside the gene matches. The CDR3 is 13 amino acids. Looked up from germline, CDR1 is MNHEY and CDR2 is SMNVEV (reference sequence). The CDR3 reads CASNTDRGNEQFF. In DNA form, the CDR3 reads TGTGCCAGCAACACGGACAGGGGCAATGAGCAGTTCTTC.

There are a few counts of this clone. The J gene is TRBJ1-5, the V gene TRBV5-1; D remains ambiguous. V dropped 3 bases and J dropped 5 bases, with 12 bases sitting between them. Germline V gene sequence: CDR1 SGHRS, CDR2 YFSETQ. The CDR3 runs to 14 residues. In nucleotides, the CDR3 is TGCGCCAGCAGCTCAATGGGCCTGGATCAGCCCCAGCATTTT. Its protein is CASSSMGLDQPQHF.

V is TRBV4-1 and J is TRBJ1-3, with 8 bases fitting TRBD1. V dropped 1 base and J dropped 2; count of bases not matched to a gene: 1. CDR1 and CDR2 from the germline V gene are MGHRA and YSYEKL. This CDR3 comprises 15 residues. The CDR3 sequence is CASSQGTGTGNTIYF. The CDR3 region has the DNA TGCGCCAGCAGCCAAGGGACAGGGACTGGAAACACCATATATTTT.